One T cell receptor beta chain is described in this entry. This record belongs to a study of T cells after yellow fever vaccination. TCRdb used MiXCR to reprocess the 5' RACE reads, holding one entry per CDR3 protein. The sample holds about 340,000 distinct CDR3 sequences, under 15% seen once. Between the trimmed V and J ends, which lost 0 bases and 0 bases, there was a span of 21 bases. Germline CDR1 reads MGHRA; CDR2 reads YSYEKL. The CDR3 contains 21 residues. The source material was CD4+ T cells sorted from PBMCs, sampled 15 days after the yellow fever booster vaccination. The TCR originated in a man younger than 35 who received the YFV17D yellow fever vaccine. This chain uses TRBV4-1 with TRBJ2-6; possibly TRBD1 or TRBD2 for D (5 bases each). CDR3 protein: CASSQEWNRTPFFSGANVLTF. The CDR3 region has the DNA TGCGCCAGCAGCCAAGAGTGGAACAGGACTCCCTTCTTCTCTGGGGCCAACGTCCTGACTTTC.